This T cell receptor beta chain was identified in a study of T cells after yellow fever vaccination. Overall study: Where fractions had low cell numbers, libraries were prepared from them with the SMART-Seq v4 Ultra Low Input RNA kit. General study points: There was a possibility that FACS-sorted repertoires contained abundant clonotypes contaminating from the bulk population.

A word on this clonotype: Its antigen is unknown.

The CDR3 spans 15 residues. Germline V CDR1 and CDR2: LNHDA, SQIVND (reference sequence). TCRdb re-analysed the 5' RACE reads in MiXCR, keeping a single row per CDR3 protein. The sample records hundreds of thousands of distinct CDR3 sequences, 8.7% being singletons. This clonotype was sampled from a man aged 18 to 29 who received the YFV17D yellow fever vaccine. The material sequenced was PBMCs, taken on the day of the first yellow fever vaccination. The V and J genes are TRBV19 and TRBJ2-2; 9 positions agree with TRBD1. The CDR3 reads CAPPGQGAGTGELFF. The CDR3 nucleotides read TGTGCACCTCCGGGACAGGGAGCGGGCACCGGGGAGCTGTTTTTT.